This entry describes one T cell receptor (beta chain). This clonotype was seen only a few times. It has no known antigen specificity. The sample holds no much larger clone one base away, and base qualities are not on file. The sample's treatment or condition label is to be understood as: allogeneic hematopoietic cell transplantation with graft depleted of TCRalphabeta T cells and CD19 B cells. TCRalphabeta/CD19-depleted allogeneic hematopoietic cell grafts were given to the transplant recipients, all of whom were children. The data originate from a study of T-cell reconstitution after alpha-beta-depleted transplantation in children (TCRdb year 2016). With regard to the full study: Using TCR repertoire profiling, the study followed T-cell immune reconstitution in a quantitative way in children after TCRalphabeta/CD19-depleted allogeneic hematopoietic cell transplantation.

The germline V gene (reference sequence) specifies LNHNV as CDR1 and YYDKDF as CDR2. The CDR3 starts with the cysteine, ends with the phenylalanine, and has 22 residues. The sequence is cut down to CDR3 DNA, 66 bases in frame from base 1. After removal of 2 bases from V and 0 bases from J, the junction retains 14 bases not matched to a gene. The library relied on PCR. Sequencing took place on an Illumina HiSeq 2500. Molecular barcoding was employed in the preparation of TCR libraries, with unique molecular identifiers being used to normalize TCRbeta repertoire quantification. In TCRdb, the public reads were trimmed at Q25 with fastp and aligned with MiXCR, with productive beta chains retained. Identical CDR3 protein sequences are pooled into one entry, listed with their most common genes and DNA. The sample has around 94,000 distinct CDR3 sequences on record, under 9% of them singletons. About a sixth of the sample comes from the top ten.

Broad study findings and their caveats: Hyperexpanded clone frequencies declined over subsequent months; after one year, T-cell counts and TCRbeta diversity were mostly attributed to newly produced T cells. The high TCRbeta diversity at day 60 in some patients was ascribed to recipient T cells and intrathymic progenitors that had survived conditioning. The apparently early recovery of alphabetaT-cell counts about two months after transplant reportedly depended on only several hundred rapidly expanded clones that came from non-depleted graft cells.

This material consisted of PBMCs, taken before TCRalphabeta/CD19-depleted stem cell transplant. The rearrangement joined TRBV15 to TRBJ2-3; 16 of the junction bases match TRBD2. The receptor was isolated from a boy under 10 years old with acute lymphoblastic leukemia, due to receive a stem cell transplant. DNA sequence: TGTGCCACCAGCAGAAGCACTCCGGGACTAGCGGGGGGGCCCCCTAGCACAGATACGCAGTATTTT. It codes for CATSRSTPGLAGGPPSTDTQYF.